A single sample gave rise to the 18 T cell receptor beta chains below, sequenced in a study of CD8 T cells in ankylosing spondylitis. What these receptors recognize is not known. Study-wide findings and caveats: Roughly eight highly homologous variants made up a TCR beta motif that seemed to typify ankylosing spondylitis blood.

Each CDR3 protein is one row after TCRdb ran MiXCR on the 5' RACE reads. The data contain about 500,000 distinct CDR3 sequences, about 5.2% of them singletons. Sequenced input: blood, either unsorted or a sorted T cell fraction (not recorded which). The receptors shown here come from a male donor with ankylosing spondylitis.

This clonotype was seen repeatedly, ten times or more. CDR3 region: CASSAGTSEAFF. CDR3 sequence (DNA): TGTGCCAGCAGTGCCGGGACATCTGAAGCTTTCTTT. The chain joins TRBV6-5 to TRBJ1-1; weak D call: TRBD1 (6 bases). CDR3 length: 12 amino acids. Germline assignment: CDR1 MNHEY and CDR2 SVGAGI. V was clipped by 5 bases and J by 6 bases, with 10 bases between them.

The chain uses TRBV18 and TRBJ2-5; weak D call: TRBD1 (6 bases). Trimming took 6 bases from V and 5 from J, leaving 16 bases between them. This CDR3 is 14 amino acids long. CDR1 is KGHSH, CDR2 LQKENI, per germline. This chain's CDR3 is CASSQVYRDETQYF. CDR3 coding DNA: TGTGCCAGCTCCCAAGTATACAGGGATGAGACCCAGTACTTC.

In its sample, this clonotype was seen many times. Here the CDR3 reads CSAPDVGATGELFF. The CDR3 DNA follows: TGCAGTGCCCCTGATGTAGGTGCGACCGGGGAGCTGTTTTTT. V gene TRBV20-1 combines with J gene TRBJ2-2; D ambiguous. V dropped 6 bases and J dropped 5 bases, with 16 bases sitting between them. The CDR3 contains 14 residues. Germline CDR1 and CDR2: DFQATT and SNEGSKA (reference sequence).

This clonotype was seen repeatedly, ten times or more. The chain combines TRBV28 with TRBJ1-2, with D unresolved. Germline-derived CDR1 and CDR2 are MDHEN and SYDVKM. This CDR3 region has 13 residues. V was pared by 10 bases and J by 4 bases, with 16 bases between. CDR3 sequence: CATRVGYSYGYTF. The CDR3 nucleotides are TGTGCCACCCGGGTGGGGTACTCCTATGGCTACACCTTC.

CDR3 coding DNA: TGTGCCAGCAGCCGCCCCGGACAGGGCGAGAACACCGGGGAGCTGTTTTTT. Translation: CASSRPGQGENTGELFF. This rearrangement joins TRBV11-2 to TRBJ2-2, with 8 bases that match TRBD1. Germline-derived CDR1 and CDR2 are SGHAT and FQNNGV. V lost 5 bases to trimming and J lost 1 base; unmatched junction nucleotides: 9. This CDR3 comprises 17 residues. The variable domain in full, with the rest retrieved from reference TRBV11-2 and TRBJ2-2, is EAGVAQSPRYKIIEKRQSVAFWCNPISGHATLYWYQQILGQGPKLLIQFQNNGVVDDSQLPKDRFSAERLKGVDSTLKIQPAKLEDSAVYLCASSRPGQGENTGELFFGEGSRLTVL.

The table lists this clonotype with many counts. This sequence joins TRBV13 and TRBJ1-1, with D uncertain. The CDR3 length is 15 residues. V was trimmed by 0 bases and J by 4 bases, leaving 12 bases between them. From germline, CDR1 is PRHDT and CDR2 FYEKMQ (reference sequence). The CDR3 loop is CASSLGEQLSTEAFF. Here the CDR3 DNA reads TGTGCCAGCAGCTTAGGAGAACAGTTGAGCACTGAAGCTTTCTTT.

This clonotype was seen ten or more times. The chain carries TRBV20-1 and TRBJ2-1, with D perhaps being TRBD1 or TRBD2 (5 bases each). CDR3 length: 15 amino acids. V was pared by 0 bases and J by 5 bases, with 14 bases between. Germline V gene lookup returns CDR1 DFQATT and CDR2 SNEGSKA (reference sequence). CDR3 coding DNA: TGCAGTGCTAGAGATAGTGAGGGGCACAACAATGAGCAGTTCTTC. It codes for CSARDSEGHNNEQFF.

CDR3 DNA sequence: TGTGCCAGCAGTCAACTAGCGGGGCACACCCCCACCTACAATGAGCAGTTCTTC. Protein product: CASSQLAGHTPTYNEQFF. The gene calls are TRBV28 and TRBJ2-1; 10 positions match TRBD2. This CDR3 comprises 18 residues. The germline V gene encodes CDR1 MDHEN and CDR2 SYDVKM. J was trimmed by 2 bases and V by 5 bases; bases with no gene match: 12.

The table lists this clonotype with a few counts. The chain recombines TRBV19 with TRBJ2-1; 10 nucleotides align to TRBD2. J lost 0 bases, V lost 1 base, and 3 bases had no gene match. The germline gives CDR1 LNHDA, CDR2 SQIVND (reference sequence). The CDR3 has 17 residues. Written as DNA, the CDR3 is TGTGCCAGTAGTATAGGTAGCGGGAGGACCTCCTACAATGAGCAGTTCTTC. This encodes CASSIGSGRTSYNEQFF.

At least ten counts were recorded for this clonotype. This sequence joins TRBV29-1 and TRBJ2-3, with 16 bases matching TRBD2. There are 15 residues in the CDR3. Trimming took 5 bases from V and 4 from J; bases not matched to a gene: 3. The V gene's germline CDR1 is SQVTM and CDR2 ANQGSEA. CDR3 DNA sequence: TGCAGCGTTTTGGGACTAGCGGGAGGGCCAGATACGCAGTATTTT. This encodes CSVLGLAGGPDTQYF.

This clonotype was counted at least ten times. V is TRBV20-1 and J is TRBJ1-1, with D perhaps matching TRBD1 (6 bases). Germline V CDR1 and CDR2: DFQATT, SNEGSKA (reference sequence). This CDR3 has 15 amino acids. Deletions cut 5 bases from V and 10 bases from J, with 26 bases between. In nucleotides, the CDR3 is TGCAGTGCTCCAGGGGCCGCCTTGGGAAACAAGGGAGCTTTCTTT. Its translation: CSAPGAALGNKGAFF.

This clonotype showed up many times. The V gene is TRBV28, the J gene TRBJ2-5, with 8 bases lining up with TRBD1. Germline loops: CDR1 MDHEN, CDR2 SYDVKM. J gave up 4 bases and V 8 bases, and 6 bases lay outside the gene matches. The CDR3 runs to 13 residues. CDR3 in amino acids: CASESGGAETQYF. The CDR3 coding sequence is TGTGCCAGCGAATCAGGGGGCGCAGAGACCCAGTACTTC. The full variable domain, rest sourced from reference TRBV28 and TRBJ2-5, is DVKVTQSSRYLVKRTGEKVFLECVQDMDHENMFWYRQDPGLGLRLIYFSYDVKMKEKGDIPEGYSVSREKKERFSLILESASTNQTSMYLCASESGGAETQYFGPGTRLLVL.

This clonotype was picked up many times. The V call is TRBV5-5, the J call TRBJ2-3; D gene ambiguous. Trimming removed 0 bases from V and 2 bases from J, with 10 bases in between. This CDR3 contains 15 residues. Germline values: CDR1 SGHKS, CDR2 YYEKEE (reference sequence). CDR3 nucleotides: TGTGCCAGCAGCTTGGAACAGTTCAACACAGATACGCAGTATTTT. Its protein is CASSLEQFNTDTQYF.

The sample holds many counts of this clonotype. This chain links TRBV4-2 with TRBJ1-2; no definite D call. V was pared by 6 bases and J by 3 bases, with 8 bases between. Germline V CDR1 and CDR2: LGHNA, YNFKEQ. This CDR3 is built from 12 residues. CDR3 sequence reads: CASSEVDYGYTF. The CDR3 DNA reads TGTGCCAGCAGTGAAGTGGACTATGGCTACACCTTC.

This clonotype was counted many times. The chain is built from TRBV20-1 and TRBJ2-1, with TRBD2 as a possible D gene (6 bases). The CDR3 runs 13 residues. Per germline, CDR1 DFQATT and CDR2 SNEGSKA (reference sequence). This CDR3 reads CRSTGVSYNEQFF. The CDR3 region has the DNA TGCAGATCGACGGGGGTCTCCTACAATGAGCAGTTCTTC.

This clonotype was counted at least ten times. This chain joins TRBV20-1 and TRBJ1-1; no clear D gene. Trimming stripped 3 bases from V and 1 base from J, with 6 bases between. The CDR3 is 12 residues long. CDR1 is DFQATT and CDR2 is SNEGSKA in the germline V gene (reference sequence). Here the CDR3 DNA reads TGCAGTGCTAGTGAGGGGAACACTGAAGCTTTCTTT. Protein: CSASEGNTEAFF.

This clonotype occurred many times. The chain joins TRBV4-3 to TRBJ1-4, with no clear D. Between the trimmed V and J ends, which lost 0 bases and 4 bases, there was a span of 6 bases. Looked up from germline, CDR1 is LGHNA and CDR2 is YSLEER. The CDR3 runs to 14 residues. The CDR3 DNA sequence: TGCGCCAGCAGCCAAGAAGACGGTAATGAAAAACTGTTTTTT. It yields the protein CASSQEDGNEKLFF.

In its sample, this clonotype was seen many times. This chain links TRBV21-1 with TRBJ1-2; the table calls TRBD1, which could not be checked here. TRBV21-1 is deemed a pseudogene. This CDR3 region has 14 residues. The CDR3 region has the DNA TGTGCCAGTCCCGGGACAGGGGCTAACTATGGCTACACCTTC. This encodes CASPGTGANYGYTF.